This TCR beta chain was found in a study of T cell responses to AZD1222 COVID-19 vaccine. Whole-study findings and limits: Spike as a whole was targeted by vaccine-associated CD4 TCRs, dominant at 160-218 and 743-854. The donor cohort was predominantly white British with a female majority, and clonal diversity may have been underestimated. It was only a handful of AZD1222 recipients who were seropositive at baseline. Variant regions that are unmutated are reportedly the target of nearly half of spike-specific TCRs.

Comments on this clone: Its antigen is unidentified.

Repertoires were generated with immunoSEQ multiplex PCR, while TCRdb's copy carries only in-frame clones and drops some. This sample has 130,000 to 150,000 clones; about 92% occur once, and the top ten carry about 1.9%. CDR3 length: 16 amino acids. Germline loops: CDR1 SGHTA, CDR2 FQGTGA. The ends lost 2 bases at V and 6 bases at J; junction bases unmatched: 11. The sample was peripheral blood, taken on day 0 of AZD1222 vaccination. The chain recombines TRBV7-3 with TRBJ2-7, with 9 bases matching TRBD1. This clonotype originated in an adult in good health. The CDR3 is CASSLGVGGQGGEQYF. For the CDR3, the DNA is TGTGCCAGCAGCTTAGGAGTGGGGGGACAGGGTGGCGAGCAGTACTTC.